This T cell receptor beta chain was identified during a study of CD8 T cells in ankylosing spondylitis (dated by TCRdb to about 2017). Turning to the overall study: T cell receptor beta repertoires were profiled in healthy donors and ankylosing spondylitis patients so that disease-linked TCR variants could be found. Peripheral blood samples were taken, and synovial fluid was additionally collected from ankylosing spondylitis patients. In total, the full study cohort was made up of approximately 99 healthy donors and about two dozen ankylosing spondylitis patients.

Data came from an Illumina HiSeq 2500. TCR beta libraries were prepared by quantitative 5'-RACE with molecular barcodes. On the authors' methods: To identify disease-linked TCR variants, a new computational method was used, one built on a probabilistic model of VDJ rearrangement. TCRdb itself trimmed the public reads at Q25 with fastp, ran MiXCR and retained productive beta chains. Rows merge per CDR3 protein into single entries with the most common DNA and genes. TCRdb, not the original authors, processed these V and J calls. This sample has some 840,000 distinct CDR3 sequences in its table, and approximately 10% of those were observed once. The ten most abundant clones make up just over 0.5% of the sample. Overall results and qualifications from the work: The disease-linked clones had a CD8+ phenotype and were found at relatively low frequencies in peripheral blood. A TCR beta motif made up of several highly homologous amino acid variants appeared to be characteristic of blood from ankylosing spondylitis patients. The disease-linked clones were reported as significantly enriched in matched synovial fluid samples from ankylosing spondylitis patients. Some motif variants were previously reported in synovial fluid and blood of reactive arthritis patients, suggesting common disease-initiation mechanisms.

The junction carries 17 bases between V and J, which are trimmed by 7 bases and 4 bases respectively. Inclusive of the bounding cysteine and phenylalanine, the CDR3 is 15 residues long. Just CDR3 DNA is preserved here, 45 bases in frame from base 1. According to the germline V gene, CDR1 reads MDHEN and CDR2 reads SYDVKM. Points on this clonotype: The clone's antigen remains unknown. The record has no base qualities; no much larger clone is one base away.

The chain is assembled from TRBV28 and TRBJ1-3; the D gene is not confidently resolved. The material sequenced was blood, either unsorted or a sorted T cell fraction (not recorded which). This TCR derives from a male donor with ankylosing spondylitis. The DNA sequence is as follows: TGTGCCAGCACCGAACTAGGTTTGGGCGGAAACACCATATATTTT. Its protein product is CASTELGLGGNTIYF.